The text below deals with one T cell receptor (beta chain). Its matching antigen is unknown. Trimming took 0 bases from V and 2 from J, leaving 17 bases between them. Germline V gene sequence: CDR1 SGHRS, CDR2 YFSETQ. There are 17 residues in the CDR3. This sample is drawn from a study of neoadjuvant anti-PD-1 for oral cavity cancer. General study findings and limits: Higher pretreatment blood Treg/Th17 ratios correlated with higher pretreatment blood and lower post-treatment tumor TCRbeta clonality.

The data were produced by immunoSEQ multiplex PCR, yet TCRdb's version contains in-frame clones alone and is incomplete. The sample contains 73,000 or so clones, more than 75% of which appear only once. Indicated time point: after neoadjuvant nivolumab, at surgical resection. The origin of this receptor is a person aged 35-80 years with oral cavity squamous cell carcinoma. The V gene is TRBV5-1, the J gene TRBJ1-1, with D possibly being TRBD1 (5 bases). Sequenced here: PBMCs, sampled after nivolumab (anti-PD-1) treatment. In nucleotides, the CDR3 is TGCGCCAGCAGCTTGGCCGACGGGACCTGGACTAACACTGAAGCTTTCTTT. It translates to CASSLADGTWTNTEAFF.